This entry describes one TCR beta chain. What it recognizes is unknown. This CDR3 is 15 amino acids long. The ends lost 1 base at V and 6 bases at J; junction bases unmatched: 6. Germline V gene data show CDR1 as SGHAT and CDR2 as FQNNGV. The source of the sample is a study of T-cell memory formation after mild COVID-19. Broader study findings: Among clones contracting day 15 to 85, CD4/CD8 was balanced, whereas later expanders leaned CD4+.

MiXCR was run by TCRdb on the 5' RACE reads, yielding one entry per CDR3 protein. The data show approximately 51,000 distinct CDR3 sequences, with approximately 9% seen just once and 12% held by the top ten. Material for sequencing was PBMCs or a T cell subset sorted from them (not recorded which). The J gene is TRBJ2-1, the V gene TRBV11-2; 7 bases line up with TRBD1. The clonotype comes from an adult woman who had mild COVID-19 (a few samples of this study predate the infection). Cell type and time point are not known. The CDR3 region has the DNA TGTGCCAGCAGCTTAGCAGGGGGTAGTCCCAATGAGCAGTTCTTC. This translates into CASSLAGGSPNEQFF.